This T cell receptor beta chain was identified in a study of OX40 agonist ivuxolimab in advanced cancers. Whole-study findings and limits: There was clonal expansion of CD4+ and CD8+ blood T cells by week 6 at 0.1 to 3.0 mg/kg.

There are 13 residues in the CDR3. Germline CDR1 MNHEY, CDR2 SVGAGI. V lost 2 bases to trimming and J lost 6 bases, with 10 bases between them. Libraries were prepared by immunoSEQ multiplex PCR; TCRdb keeps only in-frame clonotypes and omits some of them. Among under 80,000 clones listed, more than 70% were seen once. Points on this clone: The target antigen is unknown.

Patients who had autoimmune disease history or got systemic immunosuppression were left out. The chain carries TRBV6-5 and TRBJ1-1, with D hard to call. This sample comprised CD4+ or CD8+ T cells sorted from blood, obtained in a trial of the OX40 agonist ivuxolimab. This clonotype was sampled from an adult with an advanced solid tumor such as melanoma, head and neck, liver or kidney cancer. For the CDR3, the DNA is TGTGCCAGCAGTTACCTACAGAGGGCTGAAGCTTTCTTT. Residues: CASSYLQRAEAFF.